The next 26 T cell receptor beta chains were all read from a single sample in a study of cytomegalovirus exposure and HLA in healthy donors. The PCR used 60 Vbeta and 13 Jbeta primers. Sequenced by immunoSEQ multiplex PCR; TCRdb stores in-frame clones only, minus some. The profile shows roughly 67,000 clones, over 70% of them singletons. Sequenced material: PBMCs. The receptor source for this set is a man aged 55 to 70 in good health and CMV-seropositive.

This sequence joins TRBV5-1 and TRBJ1-1; perhaps TRBD1 as D (5 bases). Between the trimmed V and J ends, which lost 4 bases and 4 bases, there was a span of 14 bases. There are 14 residues in the CDR3. CDR1 is SGHRS and CDR2 is YFSETQ in the germline V gene. The CDR3 is CASSPDRGVTEAFF. The CDR3, as DNA: TGCGCCAGCAGCCCTGACCGGGGGGTCACTGAAGCTTTCTTT.

The V gene is TRBV5-1, the J gene TRBJ1-4, with a weak D call TRBD1 (5 bases). V dropped 4 bases and J dropped 3 bases, with 16 bases sitting between them. This CDR3 spans 16 amino acids. Germline V gene data show CDR1 as SGHRS and CDR2 as YFSETQ. CDR3 sequence reads: CASSSGTAQANEKLFF. The CDR3 DNA reads as TGCGCCAGCAGCAGCGGGACGGCGCAAGCTAATGAAAAACTGTTTTTT. The full variable domain, completed using reference TRBV5-1 and TRBJ1-4, is KAGVTQTPRYLIKTRGQQVTLSCSPISGHRSVSWYQQTPGQGLQFLFEYFSETQRNKGNFPGRFSGRQFSNSRSEMNVSTLELGDSALYLCASSSGTAQANEKLFFGSGTQLSVL.

The gene calls are TRBV6-1 and TRBJ2-5; no firm D call. In germline, CDR1 is MNHNS, CDR2 SASEGT. This CDR3 comprises 17 residues. The V gene lost 1 base and the J gene lost 3 bases, with 18 bases spanning the gap. CDR3 bases: TGTGCCAGCAGTGAAGGTTGGCCGTTATTTCCGAAAGAGACCCAGTACTTC. Its translation is CASSEGWPLFPKETQYF.

The chain employs TRBV5-1 and TRBJ1-2; D might be TRBD1 (5 bases). The length of the CDR3 is 18 residues. Germline loops: CDR1 SGHRS, CDR2 YFSETQ. The V gene lost 0 bases and the J gene lost 0 bases, with 18 bases spanning the gap. The CDR3 bases are TGCGCCAGCAGCTTGGGAGGGGACTTTGTCAAAGCTAACTATGGCTACACCTTC. It specifies CASSLGGDFVKANYGYTF.

The V and J genes are TRBV5-1 and TRBJ2-7; 8 nucleotides line up with TRBD2. V trimming: 2 bases; J trimming: 2 bases; junction bases outside the gene matches: 15. The CDR3 is 18 amino acids. Germline V gene lookup returns CDR1 SGHRS and CDR2 YFSETQ. CDR3 residues: CASSLEQGKSGRPYEQYF. CDR3 DNA sequence: TGCGCCAGCAGCTTAGAACAGGGAAAAAGCGGGAGACCCTACGAGCAGTACTTC.

The J gene is TRBJ2-5, the V gene TRBV6-6; D is unresolved. There are 11 residues in the CDR3. CDR1 and CDR2 from the germline V gene are MNHNY and SVGAGI (reference sequence). V lost 10 bases and J 0 bases, leaving 6 bases between the germline ends. The CDR3: CATGNQETQYF. The CDR3 DNA sequence: TGTGCCACAGGAAACCAAGAGACCCAGTACTTC.

The chain employs TRBV19 and TRBJ2-1; weak D call: TRBD1 (6 bases). CDR3 length equals 15 residues. Germline V lookup: CDR1 LNHDA, CDR2 SQIVND (reference sequence). Trimming took 3 bases from V and 2 from J, leaving 11 bases between them. CDR3 loop: CASSMRGSPYNEQFF. The DNA of the CDR3 is TGTGCCAGTAGTATGAGGGGGAGTCCCTACAATGAGCAGTTCTTC.

The chain employs TRBV2 and TRBJ1-1; no definite D call. Germline CDR1 SNHLY, CDR2 FYNNEI. Trimming took off 6 bases at V and 0 bases at J, with 14 bases between the two ends. The CDR3 has 15 residues. CDR3 DNA: TGTGCCAGCAGGACAAATCAGATCATGAACACTGAAGCTTTCTTT. Translation gives CASRTNQIMNTEAFF.

The V and J genes are TRBV6-4 and TRBJ2-7; D possibly corresponds to TRBD1 (6 bases). V was trimmed by 0 bases and J by 0 bases, leaving 12 bases between them. This CDR3 region has 16 residues. In germline, CDR1 is MRHNA, CDR2 SNTAGT. CDR3 sequence: CASSDSGQTYSYEQYF. As DNA, the CDR3 is TGTGCCAGCAGTGACTCAGGACAGACGTACTCCTACGAGCAGTACTTC.

The chain carries TRBV21-1 and TRBJ1-6; the table's D gene call, TRBD1, was not cross checked with the DNA. TRBV21-1 is deemed a pseudogene. The CDR3 is 15 amino acids. CDR3 sequence (DNA): TGTGCCAGCAGCAACAAGACAGGGGTGGTTTCACCCCTCCACTTT. This gives the protein CASSNKTGVVSPLHF.

V and J are TRBV11-3 and TRBJ2-5, with D tentatively TRBD1 (5 bases). Germline-derived CDR1 and CDR2 are SGHNT and YENEEA. CDR3 size: 16 residues. V shed 5 bases and J shed 1 base, with 17 bases lying between them. CDR3: CASSPGRQPRQETQYF. The CDR3 coding sequence is TGTGCCAGCAGCCCCGGAAGACAGCCCCGCCAAGAGACCCAGTACTTC.

The V and J genes are TRBV5-1 and TRBJ2-2; 7 bases map to TRBD2. Germline V gene data show CDR1 as SGHRS and CDR2 as YFSETQ. V was clipped by 5 bases and J by 5 bases; unmatched bases: 3. This CDR3 has 13 amino acids. CDR3 amino acids: CASRGLLTGELFF. The CDR3 region has the DNA TGCGCCAGCAGGGGACTACTTACCGGGGAGCTGTTTTTT.

In its sample, this clone was seen once. This chain links TRBV5-1 with TRBJ2-5; no clear D gene. The CDR3 has 14 residues. Trimming removed 0 bases at V and 5 bases at J, with 11 bases between. Germline assignment: CDR1 SGHRS and CDR2 YFSETQ. CDR3 coding DNA: TGCGCCAGCAGCTTGGATCGGGTCGTGGAGACCCAGTACTTC. This translates into CASSLDRVVETQYF.

This chain uses TRBV5-6 with TRBJ2-7; 7 bases line up with TRBD2. Germline CDR1 and CDR2: SGHDT and YYEEEE. V gave up 0 bases and J gave up 6 bases; unmatched junction bases: 3. CDR3 length equals 13 residues. In DNA form, the CDR3 reads TGTGCCAGCAGCTTGGCCGGGGGGTTCGAGCAGTACTTC. Translated: CASSLAGGFEQYF.

V gene TRBV7-9 combines with J gene TRBJ1-2; 7 nucleotides match TRBD1. The trim removed 7 bases at V and 4 bases at J, leaving 3 bases unmatched. Germline CDR1 and CDR2: SEHNR and FQNEAQ (reference sequence). This CDR3 is built from 12 residues. CDR3 residues: CASTRTGYGYTF. In nucleotides, the CDR3 is TGTGCCAGCACCAGGACAGGCTATGGCTACACCTTC.

The chain uses TRBV5-1 and TRBJ1-6; D is possibly TRBD1 (5 bases). Looked up from germline, CDR1 is SGHRS and CDR2 is YFSETQ. CDR3 length: 15 residues. Trimming cost V 2 bases and J 4 bases, with 10 bases left between them. In nucleotides, the CDR3 is TGCGCCAGCAGCTTTGGGGGGGAGTATAATTCACCCCTCCACTTT. Its protein is CASSFGGEYNSPLHF.

This chain uses TRBV5-1 with TRBJ2-5, with 7 positions matching TRBD1. The CDR3 runs 14 residues. The J segment lost 4 bases and the V segment lost 1 base, leaving 4 bases of the junction unmatched. Germline V gene data show CDR1 as SGHRS and CDR2 as YFSETQ. CDR3 protein: CASSLKGARETQYF. The CDR3 coding sequence is TGCGCCAGCAGCTTGAAGGGGGCGCGAGAGACCCAGTACTTC.

V is TRBV2 and J is TRBJ2-7; 7 bases map to TRBD1. Germline values: CDR1 SNHLY, CDR2 FYNNEI. Germline trimming cut 4 bases from V and 3 bases from J; bases unmatched to any gene: 12. CDR3 length: 16 amino acids. For the CDR3, the DNA is TGTGCCAGCAGTGGCCGAGAGACAGGGTCGATCTACGAGCAGTACTTC. It is translated as CASSGRETGSIYEQYF.

The gene calls are TRBV5-6 and TRBJ2-5; D is unresolved. The CDR3 has 12 residues. Germline CDR1 reads SGHDT; CDR2 reads YYEEEE. V was shortened by 0 bases and J by 5 bases, with 5 bases between the two germline ends. The CDR3 reads CASSLARETQYF. In DNA, the CDR3 is TGTGCCAGCAGCTTGGCCCGGGAGACCCAGTACTTC. Based on the CDR3 plus reference TRBV5-6 and TRBJ2-5, the full variable domain is DAGVTQSPTHLIKTRGQQVTLRCSPKSGHDTVSWYQQALGQGPQFIFQYYEEEERQRGNFPDRFSGHQFPNYSSELNVNALLLGDSALYLCASSLARETQYFGPGTRLLVL.

The chain uses TRBV5-6 and TRBJ2-3; TRBD2 is a possible D gene (5 bases). The length of the CDR3 is 15 residues. V lost 0 bases to trimming and J lost 10 bases, with 18 bases between them. The germline gives CDR1 SGHDT, CDR2 YYEEEE. In nucleotides, the CDR3 is TGTGCCAGCAGCTTGGCCGGCCGGGGATATGGTGCGCAGTATTTT. Its translation is CASSLAGRGYGAQYF.

The DNA for the CDR3 is TGCGCCAGCAGCTTTGGGGGAAGACAGGGTAACACTGAAGCTTTCTTT. It yields the protein CASSFGGRQGNTEAFF. V gene TRBV4-1 combines with J gene TRBJ1-1; the match to TRBD1 covers 7 bases. This CDR3 has 16 amino acids. The germline V gene has CDR1 MGHRA and CDR2 YSYEKL. Germline trimming cut 5 bases from V and 2 bases from J; bases unmatched to any gene: 11.

In DNA, the CDR3 is TGTGCCAGCAGCCGCGGGACTAGCGGGATCTATGAGCAGTTCTTC. Amino acids: CASSRGTSGIYEQFF. The rearrangement links TRBV11-2 to TRBJ2-1; 13 bases align to TRBD2. The CDR3 has 15 residues. V shed 5 bases and J 8 bases; nucleotides not matched to a gene: 6. Germline V gene data show CDR1 as SGHAT and CDR2 as FQNNGV.

This clone was observed a few times. V gene TRBV2 combines with J gene TRBJ2-1; D uncertain. This CDR3 is 13 amino acids long. Germline CDR1 and CDR2: SNHLY and FYNNEI. Between the trimmed V and J ends, which lost 4 bases and 5 bases, there was a span of 9 bases. CDR3 DNA sequence: TGTGCCAGCAGTGTAGTTCGAGACAATGAGCAGTTCTTC. As protein: CASSVVRDNEQFF.

V is TRBV27 and J is TRBJ2-7; 8 bases are shared with TRBD1. Germline values: CDR1 MNHEY, CDR2 SMNVEV (reference sequence). With 1 base clipped from V and 5 bases from J, the junction kept 7 bases outside the gene matches. This CDR3 contains 15 residues. The chain's CDR3 is CASSLFAGGLDEQYF. The CDR3 nucleotides read TGTGCCAGCAGTTTATTTGCAGGGGGCCTCGACGAGCAGTACTTC.

The rearrangement links TRBV7-9 to TRBJ2-1; 8 nucleotides agree with TRBD1. V trimming: 5 bases; J trimming: 12 bases; junction bases outside the gene matches: 6. CDR1 and CDR2 (germline): SEHNR, FQNEAQ (reference sequence). The CDR3 consists of 12 residues. CDR3 DNA sequence: TGTGCCAGCAGCCCTCAGGGGGCCGGGCAGTTCTTC. Translated, it gives CASSPQGAGQFF. Filled out from reference TRBV7-9 and TRBJ2-1, the complete variable domain reads DTGVSQNPRHKITKRGQNVTFRCDPISEHNRLYWYRQTLGQGPEFLTYFQNEAQLEKSRLLSDRFSAERPKGSFSTLEIQRTEQGDSAMYLCASSPQGAGQFFGPGTRLTVL.

This sequence joins TRBV10-3 and TRBJ2-5; TRBD2 might be the D (6 bases). With the DNA end fitting TRBJ2-7 better, the J assignment may be wrong. Germline V gene lookup returns CDR1 ENHRY and CDR2 SYGVKD. The CDR3 is 16 residues long. In nucleotides, the CDR3 is TGTGCCATCAGTGAGTCTAGCCCGGGACTCCTCTACGAGCAGTACTTC. Protein sequence: CAISESSPGLLYEQYF.